These T cell receptor beta chains were read from a single sample in a study of CD8+CD57+ T cells in acquired aplastic anemia. TCRdb re-analysed the reads in MiXCR, keeping a single row per CDR3 protein. The data show about 58,000 distinct CDR3 sequences, roughly three fifths seen once. Material for sequencing was sorted CD4+, CD8+, or CD8+CD57+ T cells (not recorded which) from PBMCs. These TCRs come from a human donor with aplastic anemia. The CDR3 runs from the conserved cysteine through the conserved F or W. Fields, in order: V gene, CDR3 protein.

TRBV24-1 CATSTLGGTEAFF
TRBV6-5 CASSYGTWRRVGSGYTF
TRBV20-1 CSARTGIGGYTF
TRBV7-9 CASSLEVGRGELFF
TRBV2 CASTRGWGYEQYF
TRBV9 CASSPRGDGTEAFF
TRBV2 CASSTQGYGYTF
TRBV7-9 CASSLDGPTGGYTF
TRBV5-6 CASSLAGASTEAFF
TRBV2 CASSEEGDQAFF
TRBV19 CASSIIGAEAFF
TRBV10-3 CAVSESGDSYEQYF
TRBV7-9 CASSSRDGYEQYF
TRBV20-1 CSARLGGQGFHTF
TRBV5-1 CASSLDNSPLHF
TRBV20-1 CSAARGYEQYF
TRBV5-4 CASSRNRQEYGYTF
TRBV5-4 CASSSQTTGLEQYF
TRBV27 CASSYTGEGSQPQHF
TRBV19 CASSPRGRGSPLHF
TRBV15 CATSRTGPQVQFF
TRBV15 CATSRGGLAFF
TRBV13 CASSLTGFDEQFF
TRBV10-3 CAISENIGPYEQYF
TRBV6-1 CASSGTSGGAGEQFF
TRBV9 CASSEGTTQFYGYTF
TRBV11-2 CASSASGGPGYGYTF
TRBV27 CASSFAGQHNQPQHF
TRBV4-2 CASSRQNTEAFF
TRBV19 CASSMGGAGYNEQFF
TRBV3-1 CASSQGGGYGYTF
TRBV9 CASSGDISYEQYF
TRBV10-3 CAINTGDGYEQYF
TRBV9 CASSPGGGGHQPQHF
TRBV4-3 CASSHGQGSYEQYF
TRBV9 CASGSGANVPTF
TRBV11-1 CASSFAPSGAYNEQFF
TRBV7-8 CASSSGTGSYNEQFF
TRBV10-3 CAISENSNQPQHF
TRBV10-3 CAISELGLAEGTDTQYF
TRBV9 CASTGAGELFF
TRBV6-1 CASSFRELFF
TRBV6-2/TRBV6-3 CASSGVRGGQETQYF
TRBV7-7 CASSLNPSGGNQETQYF
TRBV25-1 CASRTGSEAFF
TRBV4-1 CASSQDMRGNYGYTF
TRBV4-2 CASSQGGGEQYF
TRBV18 CASSPKTYTDTQYF
TRBV29-1 CSVDTSGWAGDEQYF
TRBV6-6 CASSYPYEAQYF
TRBV20-1 CSAQTSGEADTQYF
TRBV24-1 CATSRGNPDTQYF
TRBV7-9 CASSLVGQGYTF
TRBV24-1 CATMGGQASTDTQYF
TRBV7-6 CASSTKFGTDTQYF
TRBV5-1 CAGSLSETEAFF
TRBV10-3 CAISETQEQPQHF
TRBV10-3 CAISESSGQLYGYTF
TRBV12-3/TRBV12-4 CASRVGGVTEAFF
TRBV29-1 CSFRKDSETQYF